This TCR beta chain was identified during a study of blood T cell repertoires in COVID-19. The method was immunoSEQ multiplex PCR; TCRdb's version includes in-frame clones alone and lacks a portion of them. The sample has about 310,000 clones, 90% seen once. In Seattle, patients joined the study during active infection and were tracked longitudinally. The CDR3 spans 14 residues. Germline CDR1 reads MDHEN; CDR2 reads SYDVKM. Trimming shortened V by 6 bases and J by 0 bases, and 11 bases separated the two germline ends. The receptor's source is a woman in her twenties or thirties with COVID-19, enrolled during active disease. This chain uses TRBV28 with TRBJ1-1; maybe TRBD1 (5 bases). Sequenced: peripheral blood. The CDR3 bases are TGTGCCAGCAGGGCGGGGCCCATGAACACTGAAGCTTTCTTT. Its translation: CASRAGPMNTEAFF.